What follows are 4 T cell receptor beta chains derived from one specimen sequenced in a study of post-analysis software for immune sequencing data. Study-wide points: Included in a set of 5 or 6 TRBV segments more frequent in patients than controls were TRBV5-6, TRBV5-1 and TRBV20-1.

No cognate antigen is known for these TCRs. Unique molecular identifiers were carried by the TCR beta cDNA libraries. A single record per CDR3 protein comes from TCRdb applying MiXCR to the PCR reads. The table includes hundreds of thousands of distinct CDR3 sequences, roughly 29% detected once. The specimen was blood. These receptors originate from a girl aged 10 to 17 with multiple sclerosis.

A remark on this clonotype: This sequence may be a read error, since a much larger clone differs from it by one base. CDR3 sequence: CSVEFQQGTQYF. DNA of the CDR3: TGCAGCGTTGAATTCCAGCAAGGGACCCAGTACTTC. This rearrangement joins TRBV29-1 to TRBJ2-5; D unresolved. From germline, CDR1 is SQVTM and CDR2 ANQGSEA. The CDR3 spans 12 residues. The full variable domain, with the rest looked up from reference TRBV29-1 and TRBJ2-5, is SAVISQKPSRDICQRGTSLTIQCQVDSQVTMMFWYRQQPGQSLTLIATANQGSEATYESGFVIDKFPISRPNLTFSTLTVSNMSPEDSSIYLCSVEFQQGTQYFGPGTRLLVL.

A note on this clonotype: Since a much larger clone is just one base distant, this may be a read error. The chain carries TRBV6-5 and TRBJ2-7; D gene ambiguous. CDR1 is MNHEY, CDR2 SVGAGI, per germline. This CDR3 comprises 13 residues. The CDR3 DNA is TGTGCCAGCAGTTACTTATCCAGCTACGGGCAGTACTTC. The encoded protein is CASSYLSSYGQYF.

This clonotype was seen a few times. The chain links TRBV20-1 to TRBJ1-6; 7 nucleotides match TRBD1. CDR3 size: 16 residues. V shed 5 bases and J 5 bases; nucleotides not matched to a gene: 12. Germline CDR1 is DFQATT and CDR2 is SNEGSKA (reference sequence). In DNA, the CDR3 is TGCAGTGCTGGTGGTTGGGCAGGGGGGAATAATTCACCCCTCCACTTT. It yields the protein CSAGGWAGGNNSPLHF.

This clonotype was observed a handful of times. This chain connects TRBV11-2 to TRBJ2-1; 14 bases map to TRBD2. The CDR3 contains 18 residues. Per the germline V gene, CDR1 is SGHAT and CDR2 is FQNNGV. The trim removed 5 bases at V and 5 bases at J, leaving 11 bases unmatched. The CDR3 DNA follows: TGTGCCAGCAGCCTAGGGACTAGCGGGGGCCGCAGAAACAATGAGCAGTTCTTC. Translating it yields CASSLGTSGGRRNNEQFF.